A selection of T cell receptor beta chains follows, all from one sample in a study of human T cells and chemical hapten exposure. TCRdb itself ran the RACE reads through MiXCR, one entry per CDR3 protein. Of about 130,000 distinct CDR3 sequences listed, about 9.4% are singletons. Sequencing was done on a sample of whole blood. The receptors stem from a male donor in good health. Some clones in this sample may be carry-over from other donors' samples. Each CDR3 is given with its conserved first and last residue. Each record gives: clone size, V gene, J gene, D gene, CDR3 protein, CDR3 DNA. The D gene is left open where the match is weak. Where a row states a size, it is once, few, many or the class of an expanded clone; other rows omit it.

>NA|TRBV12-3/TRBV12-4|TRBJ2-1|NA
CASTPGRGDLSSYNEQFF
TGTGCCAGCACCCCAGGGCGGGGTGACTTGAGCTCCTACAATGAGCAGTTCTTC
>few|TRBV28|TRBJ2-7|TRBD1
CASSGTGATYEQYF
TGTGCCAGCAGCGGTACAGGGGCCACCTACGAGCAGTACTTC
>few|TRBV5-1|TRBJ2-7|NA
CASSFDEQYF
TGCGCCAGCAGCTTCGACGAGCAGTACTTC
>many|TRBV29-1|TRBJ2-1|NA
CSVDRLGYNEQFF
TGCAGCGTTGATAGGCTAGGCTACAATGAGCAGTTCTTC
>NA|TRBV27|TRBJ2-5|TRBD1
CASVDRGEETQYF
TGTGCCAGCGTGGACAGGGGGGAAGAGACCCAGTACTTC
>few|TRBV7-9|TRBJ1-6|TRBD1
CASSLGGTGISPLHF
TGTGCCAGCAGCTTAGGGGGGACAGGCATATCACCCCTCCACTTT
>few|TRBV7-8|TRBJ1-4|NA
CASSIYLQGAGEKLFF
TGTGCCAGCAGCATTTACCTACAGGGAGCAGGGGAAAAACTGTTTTTT
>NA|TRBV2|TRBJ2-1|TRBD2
CASTGLAENNEQFF
TGTGCCAGCACCGGTCTAGCGGAGAACAATGAGCAGTTCTTC
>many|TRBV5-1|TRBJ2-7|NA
CASSLAGGDEQYF
TGCGCCAGCAGCTTGGCCGGAGGGGACGAGCAGTACTTC
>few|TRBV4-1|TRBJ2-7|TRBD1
CASSQGQGTHYEQYF
TGCGCCAGCAGCCAAGGACAGGGTACACACTACGAGCAGTACTTC
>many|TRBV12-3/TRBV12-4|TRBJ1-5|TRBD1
CASSGTENQPQHF
TGTGCCAGCAGTGGGACAGAGAATCAGCCCCAGCATTTT
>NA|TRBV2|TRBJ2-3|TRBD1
CAGGQGADTQYF
TGTGCCGGAGGACAGGGAGCAGATACGCAGTATTTT
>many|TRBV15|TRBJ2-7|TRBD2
CATSRSPLAGGTYEQYF
TGTGCCACCAGCAGATCTCCACTAGCGGGAGGTACCTACGAGCAGTACTTC
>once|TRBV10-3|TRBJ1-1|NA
CVTAGLSDTEAFF
TGTGTCACCGCAGGCCTATCTGACACTGAAGCTTTCTTT
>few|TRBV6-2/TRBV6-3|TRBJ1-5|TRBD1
CASSYANPGQGNQPQHF
TGTGCCAGCAGTTACGCTAATCCGGGACAGGGCAATCAGCCCCAGCATTTT
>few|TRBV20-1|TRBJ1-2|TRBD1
CSARVTGSDYGYTF
TGCAGTGCTAGAGTGACAGGGAGCGACTATGGCTACACCTTC
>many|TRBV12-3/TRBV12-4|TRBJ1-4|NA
CASSPGGQDEKLFF
TGTGCCAGCAGTCCTGGTGGGCAGGATGAAAAACTGTTTTTT
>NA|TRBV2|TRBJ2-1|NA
CASRGAYNEQFF
TGTGCCAGCAGGGGCGCCTACAATGAGCAGTTCTTC
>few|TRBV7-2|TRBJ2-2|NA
CASSLITGELFF
TGTGCCAGCAGCTTAATCACCGGGGAGCTGTTTTTT
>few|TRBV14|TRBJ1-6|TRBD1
CASSNRGGNSPLHF
TGTGCCAGCAGCAACAGGGGGGGAAATTCACCCCTCCACTTT
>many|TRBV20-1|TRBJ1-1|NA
CSATEGHRKTEAFF
TGCAGTGCTACAGAAGGGCACAGGAAGACTGAAGCTTTCTTT
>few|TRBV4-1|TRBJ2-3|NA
CASSQVPGAPPSSTDTQYF
TGCGCCAGCAGCCAAGTGCCCGGGGCACCCCCATCGAGCACAGATACGCAGTATTTT
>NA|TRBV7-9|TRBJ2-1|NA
CASRVPLGATYYNEQFF
TGTGCCAGCAGGGTCCCGTTGGGGGCCACCTATTACAATGAGCAGTTCTTC
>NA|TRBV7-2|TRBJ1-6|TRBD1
CASSPRIAGQYYNSPLHF
TGTGCCAGCAGCCCCAGGATTGCGGGACAGTACTATAATTCACCCCTCCACTTT
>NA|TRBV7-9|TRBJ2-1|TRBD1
CASRQLTGGASGEQFF
TGTGCCAGCAGACAATTAACAGGGGGCGCATCCGGTGAGCAGTTCTTC
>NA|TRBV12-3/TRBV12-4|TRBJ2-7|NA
CASSLKENYEQYF
TGTGCCAGCAGTTTAAAGGAAAACTACGAGCAGTACTTC
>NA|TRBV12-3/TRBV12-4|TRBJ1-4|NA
CASSIGQIKLFF
TGTGCCAGCAGTATCGGACAGATTAAACTGTTTTTT
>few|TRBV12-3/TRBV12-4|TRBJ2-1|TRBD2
CASSPSTSGNSHEQFF
TGTGCCAGCAGTCCCTCGACTAGCGGGAATAGTCATGAGCAGTTCTTC
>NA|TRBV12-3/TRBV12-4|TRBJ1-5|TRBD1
CASSPNRGDQPQHF
TGTGCCAGCAGTCCTAACAGGGGAGATCAGCCCCAGCATTTT
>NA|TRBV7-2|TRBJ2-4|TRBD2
CASSLVPSGGSAKNIQYF
TGTGCCAGCAGCTTAGTCCCTAGCGGGGGCTCAGCCAAAAACATTCAGTACTTC
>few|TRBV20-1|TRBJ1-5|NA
CSARAPRVNQPQHF
TGCAGTGCTAGAGCCCCCAGGGTGAATCAGCCCCAGCATTTT
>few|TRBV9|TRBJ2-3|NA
CASSSWLGKDTQYF
TGTGCCAGCAGCTCCTGGTTGGGGAAAGATACGCAGTATTTT
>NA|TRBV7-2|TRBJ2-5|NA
CASSKSGTTETQYF
TGTGCCAGCAGCAAATCCGGGACAACGGAGACCCAGTACTTC
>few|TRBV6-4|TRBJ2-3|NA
CASSDSLKTDTQYF
TGTGCCAGCAGTGACTCGTTGAAGACAGATACGCAGTATTTT
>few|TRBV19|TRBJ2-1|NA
CASSERGPGEQFF
TGTGCCAGTAGTGAGCGTGGGCCCGGTGAGCAGTTCTTC
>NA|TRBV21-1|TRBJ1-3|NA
CASSKGKTGPPHLSSGNTIYF
TGTGCCAGCAGCAAAGGAAAGACAGGGCCCCCACACCTAAGCTCTGGAAACACCATATATTTT
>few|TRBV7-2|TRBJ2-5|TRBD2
CASSKRGGSSQETQYF
TGTGCCAGCAGCAAAAGGGGCGGGAGCTCCCAAGAGACCCAGTACTTC
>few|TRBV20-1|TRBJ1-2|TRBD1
CSAARGQGVDYGYTF
TGCAGTGCCGCCCGGGGACAGGGGGTAGACTATGGCTACACCTTC
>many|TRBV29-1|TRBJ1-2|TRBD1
CSVGPGTGGGYTF
TGCAGCGTAGGCCCCGGGACAGGGGGAGGCTACACCTTC
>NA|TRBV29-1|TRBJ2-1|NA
CSVGANEQFF
TGCAGCGTTGGAGCGAATGAGCAGTTCTTC
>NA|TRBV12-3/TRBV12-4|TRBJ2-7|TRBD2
CASSWTSGGLLGSYEQYF
TGTGCCAGCAGTTGGACTAGCGGGGGTCTTCTAGGTTCCTACGAGCAGTACTTC
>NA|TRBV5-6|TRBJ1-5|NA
CASSSRGNQPQHF
TGTGCCAGCAGCAGCAGGGGCAATCAGCCCCAGCATTTT
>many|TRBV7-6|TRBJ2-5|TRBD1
CASSFGDREQETQYF
TGTGCCAGCAGCTTTGGGGACAGAGAACAAGAGACCCAGTACTTC
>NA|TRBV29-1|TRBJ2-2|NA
CSVTLVNGELFF
TGCAGCGTTACCTTGGTGAATGGGGAGCTGTTTTTT
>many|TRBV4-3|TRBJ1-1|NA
CASSQSRQTNTEAFF
TGCGCCAGCAGCCAATCGAGACAGACGAACACTGAAGCTTTCTTT
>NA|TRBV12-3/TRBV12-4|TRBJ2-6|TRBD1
CASRTTGTGIPSGANVLTF
TGTGCCAGCAGGACGACCGGGACAGGGATCCCCTCTGGGGCCAACGTCCTGACTTTC
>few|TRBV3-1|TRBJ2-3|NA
CASSQDPPGRGTDTQYF
TGTGCCAGCAGCCAAGATCCCCCGGGTAGGGGCACAGATACGCAGTATTTT
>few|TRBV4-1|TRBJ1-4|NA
CASSHEVPGATNEKLFF
TGCGCCAGCAGCCATGAAGTACCAGGGGCAACTAATGAAAAACTGTTTTTT
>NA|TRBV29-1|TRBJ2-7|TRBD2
CSVEPGTSVDEQYF
TGCAGCGTTGAACCCGGGACTAGCGTAGACGAGCAGTACTTC
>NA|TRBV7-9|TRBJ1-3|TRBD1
CASSSDRAAGNTIYF
TGTGCCAGCAGCTCAGACAGGGCAGCTGGAAACACCATATATTTT
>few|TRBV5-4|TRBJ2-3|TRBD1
CASSLYRGSTDTQYF
TGTGCCAGCAGCTTGTACAGGGGGAGCACAGATACGCAGTATTTT
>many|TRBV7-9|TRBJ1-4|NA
CASSLMEPLGPTNEKLFF
TGTGCCAGCAGCTTAATGGAACCGCTGGGCCCAACTAATGAAAAACTGTTTTTT
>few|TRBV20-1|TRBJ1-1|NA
CSARDPSGVDSMNTEAFF
TGCAGTGCTAGAGATCCCAGTGGTGTGGACAGCATGAACACTGAAGCTTTCTTT
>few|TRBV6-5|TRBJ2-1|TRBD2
CASTNPSGNLDEQFF
TGTGCCAGCACCAACCCTAGCGGGAACTTGGATGAGCAGTTCTTC
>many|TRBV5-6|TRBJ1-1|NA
CASSLGDTEAFF
TGTGCCAGCAGCTTGGGGGACACTGAAGCTTTCTTT